Below, one TCR beta chain is given with its context. This entry comes from a study of blood T cell repertoires in COVID-19. Study-level information: The study drew acute and convalescent COVID-19 samples from the United States, Italy and Spain. PBMCs, B-cell-depleted T cells, or T cells provided the cDNA or gDNA that made up the material.

Germline V gene lookup returns CDR1 SGHDT and CDR2 YYEEEE. The CDR3 has 14 amino acids. Trimming stripped 3 bases from V and 10 bases from J, with 14 bases between. The data were produced by immunoSEQ multiplex PCR, yet TCRdb's version contains in-frame clones alone and is incomplete. Here the sample spans under 200,000 clones, 80% to 90% being singletons. The specimen sequenced was peripheral blood. The sequence was obtained from a man between 65 and 80 years old with active or convalescent COVID-19. The V gene is TRBV5-6, the J gene TRBJ1-6; D ambiguous. This CDR3 is CASSSAASGSPLHF. The DNA of the CDR3 is TGTGCCAGCAGCTCGGCAGCGAGCGGCTCACCCCTCCACTTT.